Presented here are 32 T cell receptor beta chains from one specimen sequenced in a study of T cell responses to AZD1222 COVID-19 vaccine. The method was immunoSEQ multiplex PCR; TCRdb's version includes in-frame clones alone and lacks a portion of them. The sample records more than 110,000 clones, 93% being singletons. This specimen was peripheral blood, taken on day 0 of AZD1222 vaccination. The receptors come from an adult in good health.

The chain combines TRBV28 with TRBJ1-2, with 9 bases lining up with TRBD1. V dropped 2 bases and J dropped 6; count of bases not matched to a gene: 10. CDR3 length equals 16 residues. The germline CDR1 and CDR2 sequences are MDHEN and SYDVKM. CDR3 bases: TGTGCCAGCAGTTTACCCCCAGGACAGGGGACGGATGGCTACACCTTC. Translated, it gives CASSLPPGQGTDGYTF.

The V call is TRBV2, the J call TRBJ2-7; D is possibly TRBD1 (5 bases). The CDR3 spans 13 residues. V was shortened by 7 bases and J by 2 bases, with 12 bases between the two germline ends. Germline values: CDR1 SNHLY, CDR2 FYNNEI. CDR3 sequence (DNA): TGTGCCAGCACCTTGACAGCGACCTACGAGCAGTACTTC. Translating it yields CASTLTATYEQYF.

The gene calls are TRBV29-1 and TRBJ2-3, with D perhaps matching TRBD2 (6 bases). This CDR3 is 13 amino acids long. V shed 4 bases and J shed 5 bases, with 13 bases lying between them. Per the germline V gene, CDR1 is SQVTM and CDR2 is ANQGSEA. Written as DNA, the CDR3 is TGCAGCGTTGTAGGCGGAGGGGTAGATACGCAGTATTTT. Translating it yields CSVVGGGVDTQYF.

The CDR3 bases are TGCGCCAGCAGCCGACTCACTAGCGTCCAAGAGACCCAGTACTTC. Encoded protein: CASSRLTSVQETQYF. The chain uses TRBV5-1 and TRBJ2-5, with 7 positions matching TRBD2. The germline V gene encodes CDR1 SGHRS and CDR2 YFSETQ. This CDR3 is built from 15 residues. The trim removed 4 bases at V and 1 base at J, leaving 7 bases unmatched.

As DNA, the CDR3 is TGTGCCATCAGTGAGAGGACTAGCGGGAGGAATGAGCAGTTCTTC. Translating gives CAISERTSGRNEQFF. V is TRBV10-3 and J is TRBJ2-1; 14 bases are shared with TRBD2. The CDR3 has 15 amino acids. Germline V gives CDR1 ENHRY, CDR2 SYGVKD. J lost 7 bases, V lost 2 bases, and 1 base had no gene match.

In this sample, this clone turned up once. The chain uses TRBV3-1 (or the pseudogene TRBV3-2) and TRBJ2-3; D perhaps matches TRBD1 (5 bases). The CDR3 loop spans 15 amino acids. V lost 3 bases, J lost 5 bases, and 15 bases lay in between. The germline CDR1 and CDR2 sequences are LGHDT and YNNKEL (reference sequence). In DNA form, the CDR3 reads TGTGCCAGCAGCCATTACGACAGTCGAAAAGATACGCAGTATTTT. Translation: CASSHYDSRKDTQYF.

CDR3 in DNA: TGTGCCAGCAGCTTAGGTCCCGGTAACTATGGCTACACCTTC. Its protein is CASSLGPGNYGYTF. The rearrangement joins TRBV11-2 to TRBJ1-2; D not resolved. CDR1 and CDR2 (germline): SGHAT, FQNNGV. The CDR3 has 14 residues. V gave up 1 base and J gave up 1 base, with 7 bases separating them.

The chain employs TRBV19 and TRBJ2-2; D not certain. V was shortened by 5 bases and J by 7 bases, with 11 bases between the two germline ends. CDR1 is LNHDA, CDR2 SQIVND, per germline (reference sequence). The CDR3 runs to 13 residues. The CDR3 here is CASSFPGRGELFF. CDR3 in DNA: TGTGCCAGTAGTTTCCCCGGGCGCGGGGAGCTGTTTTTT.

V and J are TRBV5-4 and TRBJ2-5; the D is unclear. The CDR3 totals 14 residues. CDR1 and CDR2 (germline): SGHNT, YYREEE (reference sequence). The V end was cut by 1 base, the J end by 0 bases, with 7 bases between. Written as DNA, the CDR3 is TGTGCCAGCAGCTTGTTAATGTACCAAGAGACCCAGTACTTC. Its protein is CASSLLMYQETQYF.

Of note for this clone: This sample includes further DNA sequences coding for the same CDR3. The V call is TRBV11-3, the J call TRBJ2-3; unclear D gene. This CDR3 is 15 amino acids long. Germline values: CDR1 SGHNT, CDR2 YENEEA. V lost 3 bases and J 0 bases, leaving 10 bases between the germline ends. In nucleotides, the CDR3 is TGTGCCAGCAGCTTTCGCGGATTTAGCACAGATACGCAGTATTTT. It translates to CASSFRGFSTDTQYF.

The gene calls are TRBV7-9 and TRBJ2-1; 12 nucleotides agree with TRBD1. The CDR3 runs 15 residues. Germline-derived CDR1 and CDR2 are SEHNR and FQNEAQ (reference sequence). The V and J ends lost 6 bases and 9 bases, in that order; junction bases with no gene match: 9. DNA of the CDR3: TGTGCCAGCAGACCACGGGACAGGGGGCATGGTGAGCAGTTCTTC. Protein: CASRPRDRGHGEQFF.

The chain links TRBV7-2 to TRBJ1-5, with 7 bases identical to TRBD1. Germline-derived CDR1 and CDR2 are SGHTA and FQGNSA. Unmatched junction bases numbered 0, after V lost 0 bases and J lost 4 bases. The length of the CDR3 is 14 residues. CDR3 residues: CASSLARGNQPQHF. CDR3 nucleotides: TGTGCCAGCAGCTTAGCCAGGGGGAATCAGCCCCAGCATTTT.

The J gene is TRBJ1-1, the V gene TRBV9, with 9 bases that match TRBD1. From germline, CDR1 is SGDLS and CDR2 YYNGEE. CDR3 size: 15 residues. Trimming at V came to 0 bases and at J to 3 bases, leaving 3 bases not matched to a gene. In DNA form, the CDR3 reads TGTGCCAGCAGCGTAGGGGGACAGGGCCACACTGAAGCTTTCTTT. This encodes CASSVGGQGHTEAFF. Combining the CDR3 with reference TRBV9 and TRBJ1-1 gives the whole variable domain DSGVTQTPKHLITATGQRVTLRCSPRSGDLSVYWYQQSLDQGLQFLIQYYNGEERAKGNILERFSAQQFPDLHSELNLSSLELGDSALYFCASSVGGQGHTEAFFGQGTRLTVV.

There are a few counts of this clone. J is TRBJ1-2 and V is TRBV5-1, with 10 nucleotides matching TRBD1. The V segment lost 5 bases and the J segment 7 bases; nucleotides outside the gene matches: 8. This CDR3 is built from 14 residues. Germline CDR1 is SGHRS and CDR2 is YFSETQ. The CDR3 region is CASSQGQGIIGYTF. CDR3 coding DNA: TGCGCCAGCAGTCAGGGACAGGGGATTATTGGCTACACCTTC.

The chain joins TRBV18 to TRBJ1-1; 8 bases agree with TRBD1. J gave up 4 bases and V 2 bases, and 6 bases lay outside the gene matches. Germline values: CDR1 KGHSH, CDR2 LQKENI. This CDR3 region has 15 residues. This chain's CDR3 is CASSPKGQVVTEAFF. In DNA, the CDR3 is TGTGCCAGCTCACCAAAGGGACAGGTGGTCACTGAAGCTTTCTTT.

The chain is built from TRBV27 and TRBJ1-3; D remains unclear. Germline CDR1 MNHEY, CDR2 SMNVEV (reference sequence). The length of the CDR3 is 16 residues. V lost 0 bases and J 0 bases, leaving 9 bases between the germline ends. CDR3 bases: TGTGCCAGCAGTTTATCAACGCCGAGCTCTGGAAACACCATATATTTT. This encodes CASSLSTPSSGNTIYF.

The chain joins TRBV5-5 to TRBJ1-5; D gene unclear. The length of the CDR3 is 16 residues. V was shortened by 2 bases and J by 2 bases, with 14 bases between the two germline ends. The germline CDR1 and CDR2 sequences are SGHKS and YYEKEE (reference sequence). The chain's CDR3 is CASSFWPRNGNQPQHF. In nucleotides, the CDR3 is TGTGCCAGCAGCTTTTGGCCCCGTAACGGCAATCAGCCCCAGCATTTT. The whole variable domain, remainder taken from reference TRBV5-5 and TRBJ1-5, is DAGVTQSPTHLIKTRGQQVTLRCSPISGHKSVSWYQQVLGQGPQFIFQYYEKEERGRGNFPDRFSARQFPNYSSELNVNALLLGDSALYLCASSFWPRNGNQPQHFGDGTRLSIL.

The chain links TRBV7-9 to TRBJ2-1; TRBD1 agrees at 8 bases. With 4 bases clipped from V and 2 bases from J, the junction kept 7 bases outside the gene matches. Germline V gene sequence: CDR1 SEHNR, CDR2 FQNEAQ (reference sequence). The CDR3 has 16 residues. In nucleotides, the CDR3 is TGTGCCAGCAGCTCAAGGACAGGGACCACCTACAATGAGCAGTTCTTC. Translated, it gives CASSSRTGTTYNEQFF.

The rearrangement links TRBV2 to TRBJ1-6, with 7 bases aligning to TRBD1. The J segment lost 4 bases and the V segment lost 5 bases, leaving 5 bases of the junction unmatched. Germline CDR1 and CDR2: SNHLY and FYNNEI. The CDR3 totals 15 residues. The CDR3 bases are TGTGCCAGCAGTAGAGGGGGCAAATATAATTCACCCCTCCACTTT. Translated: CASSRGGKYNSPLHF.

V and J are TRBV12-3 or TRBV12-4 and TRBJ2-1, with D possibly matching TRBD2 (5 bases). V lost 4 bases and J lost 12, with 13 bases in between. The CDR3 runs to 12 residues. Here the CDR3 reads CASSSTGWGQFF. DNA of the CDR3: TGTGCCAGCAGTTCGACGGGATGGGGGCAGTTCTTC.

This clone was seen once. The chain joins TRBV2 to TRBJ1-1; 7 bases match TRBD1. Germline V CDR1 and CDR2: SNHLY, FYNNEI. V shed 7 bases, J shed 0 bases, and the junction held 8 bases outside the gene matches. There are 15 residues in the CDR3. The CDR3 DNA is TGTGCCAGCACTCTGGACAGGCTAATGAACACTGAAGCTTTCTTT. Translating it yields CASTLDRLMNTEAFF.

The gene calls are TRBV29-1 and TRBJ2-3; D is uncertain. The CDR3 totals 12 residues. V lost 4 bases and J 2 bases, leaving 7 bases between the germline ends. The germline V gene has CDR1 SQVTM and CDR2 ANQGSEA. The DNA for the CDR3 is TGCAGCGTTGTTGACTTCACAGATACGCAGTATTTT. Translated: CSVVDFTDTQYF.

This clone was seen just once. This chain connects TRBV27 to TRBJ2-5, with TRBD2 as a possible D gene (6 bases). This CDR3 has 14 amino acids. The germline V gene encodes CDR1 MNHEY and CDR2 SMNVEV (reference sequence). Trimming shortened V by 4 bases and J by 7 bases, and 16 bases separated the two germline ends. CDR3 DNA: TGTGCCAGCAGTTCGACTAGAGTTGGGGTGACCCAGTACTTC. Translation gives CASSSTRVGVTQYF.

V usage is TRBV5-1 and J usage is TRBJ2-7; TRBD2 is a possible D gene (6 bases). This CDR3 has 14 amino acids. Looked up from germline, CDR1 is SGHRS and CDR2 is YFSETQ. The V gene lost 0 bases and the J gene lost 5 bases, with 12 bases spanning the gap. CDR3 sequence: CASSLGAGRDEQYF. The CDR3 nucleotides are TGCGCCAGCAGCTTGGGAGCGGGCAGGGACGAGCAGTACTTC.

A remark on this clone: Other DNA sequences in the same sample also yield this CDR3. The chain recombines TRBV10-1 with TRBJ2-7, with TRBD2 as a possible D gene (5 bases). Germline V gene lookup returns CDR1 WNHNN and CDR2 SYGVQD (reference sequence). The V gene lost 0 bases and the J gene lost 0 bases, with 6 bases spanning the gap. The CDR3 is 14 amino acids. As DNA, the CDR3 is TGCGCCAGCAGTGAGTCGGGGAGCTCCTACGAGCAGTACTTC. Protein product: CASSESGSSYEQYF.

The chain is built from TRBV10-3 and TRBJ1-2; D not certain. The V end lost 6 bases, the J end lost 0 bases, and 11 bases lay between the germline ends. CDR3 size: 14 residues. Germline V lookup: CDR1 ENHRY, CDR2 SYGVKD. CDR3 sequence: CAISPTRSNYGYTF. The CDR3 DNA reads TGTGCCATCAGCCCGACACGTTCTAACTATGGCTACACCTTC.

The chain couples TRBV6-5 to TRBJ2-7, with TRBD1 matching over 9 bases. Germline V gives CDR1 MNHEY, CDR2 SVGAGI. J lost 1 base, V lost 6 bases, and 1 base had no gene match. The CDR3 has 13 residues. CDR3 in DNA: TGTGCCAGCAGCGGACAGGGGTCCTACGAGCAGTACTTC. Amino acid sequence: CASSGQGSYEQYF.

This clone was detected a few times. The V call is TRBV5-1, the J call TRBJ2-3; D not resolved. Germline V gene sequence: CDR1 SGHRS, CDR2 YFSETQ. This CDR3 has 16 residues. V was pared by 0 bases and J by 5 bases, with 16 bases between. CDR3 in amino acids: CASSLEWARAQDTQYF. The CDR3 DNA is TGCGCCAGCAGCTTGGAGTGGGCAAGGGCCCAAGATACGCAGTATTTT.

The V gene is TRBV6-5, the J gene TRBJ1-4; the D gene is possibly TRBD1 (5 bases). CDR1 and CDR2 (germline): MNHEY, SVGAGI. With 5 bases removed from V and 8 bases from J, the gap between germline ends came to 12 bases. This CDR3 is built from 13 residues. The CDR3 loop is CASSTGAGEKLFF. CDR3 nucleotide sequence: TGTGCCAGCAGTACTGGGGCAGGGGAAAAACTGTTTTTT.

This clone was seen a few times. The CDR3 DNA follows: TGTGCCAGCAGCGTAGGAATGAACACTGAAGCTTTCTTT. It is translated as CASSVGMNTEAFF. The V gene is TRBV9, the J gene TRBJ1-1; D unclear. This CDR3 spans 13 amino acids. Germline lookup yields CDR1 SGDLS and CDR2 YYNGEE. Trimming shortened V by 0 bases and J by 0 bases, and 3 bases separated the two germline ends.

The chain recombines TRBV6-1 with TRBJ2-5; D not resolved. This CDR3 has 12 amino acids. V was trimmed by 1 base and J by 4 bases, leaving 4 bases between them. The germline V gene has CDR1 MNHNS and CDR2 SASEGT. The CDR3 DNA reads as TGTGCCAGCAGTGAAGATAGAGAGACCCAGTACTTC. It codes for CASSEDRETQYF.

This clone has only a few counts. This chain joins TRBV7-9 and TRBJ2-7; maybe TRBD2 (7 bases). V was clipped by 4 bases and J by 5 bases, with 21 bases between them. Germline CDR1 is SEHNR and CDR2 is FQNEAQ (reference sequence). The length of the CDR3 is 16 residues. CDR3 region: CASSSLQGGKVNEQYF. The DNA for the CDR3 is TGTGCCAGCAGCTCGTTACAGGGAGGGAAGGTCAACGAGCAGTACTTC. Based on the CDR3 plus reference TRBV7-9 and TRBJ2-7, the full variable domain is DTGVSQNPRHKITKRGQNVTFRCDPISEHNRLYWYRQTLGQGPEFLTYFQNEAQLEKSRLLSDRFSAERPKGSFSTLEIQRTEQGDSAMYLCASSSLQGGKVNEQYFGPGTRLTVT.